This T cell receptor (beta chain) came from a study of blood T cell repertoires in COVID-19. Germline V gene sequence: CDR1 SGDLS, CDR2 YYNGEE. The CDR3 length is 17 residues. With 3 bases clipped from V and 1 base from J, the junction kept 5 bases outside the gene matches. Original methodology: For nucleated cells, counts were estimated from reference gene primer amplification. Clones were sequenced by immunoSEQ multiplex PCR, and TCRdb holds only the in-frame ones, with some missing. D and trimming come from the DNA, and the V and J calls and clone size come from that table. The sample yields more than 150,000 clones, approximately 82% seen once. This clone was found once.

The material sequenced was peripheral blood. The TCR sequence derives from a man aged 70 or older who had recovered from COVID-19. The chain uses TRBV9 and TRBJ1-6, with 9 bases fitting TRBD1. The CDR3 coding sequence is TGTGCCAGCAGCGCTACAGGGGGCGCATCCTATAATTCACCCCTCCACTTT. It yields the protein CASSATGGASYNSPLHF.